A single sample gave rise to the 32 T cell receptor beta chains below, sequenced in a study of human T cells and chemical hapten exposure. TCRdb processed the RACE reads anew with MiXCR; each CDR3 protein has one entry. This table has some 65,000 distinct CDR3 sequences, around 6.1% appearing once. Time point given: healthy volunteer bleed at 6 weeks. Total RNA was isolated from whole blood that had not been fractionated. Sequenced: whole blood. The origin of the receptors is a female donor in good health. Some clones in this sample may be carry-over from other donors' samples.

This clonotype was seen ten or more times. The chain employs TRBV2 and TRBJ1-1, with D possibly matching TRBD1 (6 bases). The germline gives CDR1 SNHLY, CDR2 FYNNEI. The CDR3 is 12 residues long. V dropped 6 bases and J dropped 7 bases, with 12 bases sitting between them. For the CDR3, the DNA is TGTGCCAGCAGGGGACAAATAATTGAAGCTTTCTTT. Its protein is CASRGQIIEAFF.

This clonotype was counted a few times. The chain combines TRBV20-1 with TRBJ2-7; 8 bases line up with TRBD2. The CDR3 runs 12 residues. V shed 8 bases, J shed 6 bases, and the junction held 9 bases outside the gene matches. CDR1 and CDR2 (germline): DFQATT, SNEGSKA (reference sequence). The CDR3 bases are TGCAGTAATACTCGGGGGGGGAGCGAGCAGTACTTC. It encodes CSNTRGGSEQYF.

This clonotype was counted at least ten times. The J gene is TRBJ1-1, the V gene TRBV12-5, with D tentatively TRBD1 (5 bases). Germline V gives CDR1 LGHNT, CDR2 FRNRAP. The CDR3 covers 13 residues. The germline V and J ends were trimmed by 4 bases and 4 bases, with 10 bases remaining between them. The CDR3 protein is CASGSPGSTEAFF. The CDR3 DNA is TGTGCTAGTGGTTCCCCAGGGTCCACTGAAGCTTTCTTT.

This clonotype was detected only a few times. V and J are TRBV6-1 and TRBJ2-1; D is possibly TRBD2 (6 bases). Looked up from germline, CDR1 is MNHNS and CDR2 is SASEGT. V dropped 7 bases and J dropped 15 bases, with 19 bases sitting between them. The CDR3 covers 12 residues. CDR3 coding DNA: TGTGCCAGCATCCGGGACTCCGGGCCCCTGTTCTTC. Its translation: CASIRDSGPLFF.

This clonotype was seen ten or more times. The genes are TRBV20-1 and TRBJ2-2, with TRBD2 matching over 10 bases. Germline values: CDR1 DFQATT, CDR2 SNEGSKA (reference sequence). The CDR3 is 15 amino acids. V shed 3 bases, J shed 7 bases, and the junction held 8 bases outside the gene matches. The CDR3 DNA follows: TGCAGTGCTAGCCCCGGACTAGCGGAGAGCGGGGAGCTGTTTTTT. This gives the protein CSASPGLAESGELFF.

For this clonotype: Mismatch with germline at one junction end may stem from a read error. The chain has TRBV7-9 and TRBJ2-2; maybe TRBD2 (6 bases). Germline V CDR1 and CDR2: SEHNR, FQNEAQ (reference sequence). The CDR3 length is 14 residues. The CDR3 region has the DNA TGTGCCAGCAGCCAAAGGGAGGAATCCGGGGGGCTGTTTTTT. It specifies CASSQREESGGLFF.

This clonotype showed up many times. The CDR3 DNA follows: TGCGCCAGCAAGGAACCGGGAGTCCCTTCGGGTACGCAGTATTTT. Protein: CASKEPGVPSGTQYF. The V and J genes are TRBV5-1 and TRBJ2-3, with D possibly TRBD2 on 6 matching bases. The CDR3 covers 15 residues. Trimming removed 6 bases from V and 8 bases from J, with 22 bases in between. Per the germline V gene, CDR1 is SGHRS and CDR2 is YFSETQ.

This clonotype appeared many times. This sequence joins TRBV30 and TRBJ2-7; D remains ambiguous. Trimming pared 0 bases from V and 4 bases from J, leaving 13 bases between. CDR1 is GTSNPN, CDR2 SVGIG, per germline (reference sequence). The CDR3 is 14 amino acids. The CDR3 here is CAWSVGRIGYEQYF. The CDR3 region has the DNA TGTGCCTGGAGTGTAGGAAGGATTGGATACGAGCAGTACTTC.

The rearrangement uses TRBV7-9 and TRBJ2-3; tentatively, D is TRBD1 (5 bases). Germline V gene lookup returns CDR1 SEHNR and CDR2 FQNEAQ (reference sequence). Trimming took off 5 bases at V and 4 bases at J, with 13 bases between the two ends. This CDR3 spans 14 amino acids. The CDR3 DNA reads TGTGCCAGCAGCCAACCCCGACAGCCAGATACGCAGTATTTT. This sequence encodes CASSQPRQPDTQYF.

In this sample, this clonotype turned up many times. The V call is TRBV20-1, the J call TRBJ2-5, with a possible D match to TRBD1 (6 bases). The CDR3 runs to 13 residues. The ends were cut back, 4 bases at V and 1 base at J, with 10 bases in the middle. Germline CDR1 is DFQATT and CDR2 is SNEGSKA (reference sequence). CDR3 sequence reads: CSATTGSQETQYF. The CDR3 DNA reads as TGCAGTGCTACCACAGGGAGCCAAGAGACCCAGTACTTC.

In its sample, this clonotype was seen many times. J is TRBJ1-1 and V is TRBV2; D remains unclear. The CDR3 has 14 residues. Trimming took 6 bases from V and 0 from J, leaving 11 bases between them. Germline-derived CDR1 and CDR2 are SNHLY and FYNNEI. The CDR3 here is CASSTGSMNTEAFF. For the CDR3, the DNA is TGTGCCAGCAGCACGGGGTCCATGAACACTGAAGCTTTCTTT.

The genes are TRBV18 and TRBJ1-2; D not resolved. This CDR3 is built from 13 residues. V dropped 3 bases and J dropped 5 bases, with 10 bases sitting between them. Germline loops: CDR1 KGHSH, CDR2 LQKENI. The CDR3 sequence: CASSPLGRYGYTF. The CDR3 DNA reads TGTGCCAGCTCACCCCTGGGCAGATATGGCTACACCTTC.

CDR3 coding DNA: TGTGCCAGCAGCCAAGATTTACGTCAGCCCCAGCATTTT. Protein product: CASSQDLRQPQHF. The gene calls are TRBV14 and TRBJ1-5, with no clear D. Trimming shortened V by 0 bases and J by 6 bases, and 6 bases separated the two germline ends. This CDR3 spans 13 amino acids. Germline loops: CDR1 SGHDN, CDR2 FVKESK. The whole variable domain, remainder taken from reference TRBV14 and TRBJ1-5, is EAGVTQFPSHSVIEKGQTVTLRCDPISGHDNLYWYRRVMGKEIKFLLHFVKESKQDESGMPNNRFLAERTGGTYSTLKVQPAELEDSGVYFCASSQDLRQPQHFGDGTRLSIL.

This clonotype was detected ten times or more. V usage is TRBV4-1 and J usage is TRBJ2-1; possibly TRBD2 for D (5 bases). The CDR3 is 13 amino acids. Germline loops: CDR1 MGHRA, CDR2 YSYEKL. Trimming removed 1 base from V and 11 bases from J, with 12 bases in between. CDR3 bases: TGCGCCAGCAGCCAAGGGAGGAGCGGTAAGCAGTTCTTC. Translating gives CASSQGRSGKQFF.

The J gene is TRBJ2-1, the V gene TRBV28; D is possibly TRBD1 (6 bases). CDR3 length: 11 residues. Trimming removed 8 bases at V and 8 bases at J, with 10 bases between. Looked up from germline, CDR1 is MDHEN and CDR2 is SYDVKM. The CDR3, as DNA: TGTGCCAGCTGGTGGGGGCATGAGCAGTTCTTC. Translation gives CASWWGHEQFF.

Only a few counts were recorded for this clonotype. The chain uses TRBV5-1 and TRBJ2-3, with D possibly TRBD1 on 6 matching bases. V shed 4 bases and J shed 2 bases, with 14 bases lying between them. Per germline, CDR1 SGHRS and CDR2 YFSETQ. The CDR3 extends over 15 amino acids. The CDR3 protein is CASSPDRSFTDTQYF. CDR3 nucleotide sequence: TGCGCCAGCAGCCCTGACAGGTCCTTCACAGATACGCAGTATTTT.

This clonotype turned up a few times. This rearrangement joins TRBV28 to TRBJ1-3; a weak D match, TRBD1 (6 bases). The V gene's germline CDR1 is MDHEN and CDR2 SYDVKM. The length of the CDR3 is 14 residues. Between the trimmed V and J ends, which lost 3 bases and 8 bases, there was a span of 14 bases. CDR3 sequence: CASSLGQRRDTIYF. CDR3 sequence (DNA): TGTGCCAGCAGTTTGGGACAACGAAGGGACACCATATATTTT.

This clonotype was recorded at least ten times. This chain uses TRBV27 with TRBJ1-6; 11 bases fit TRBD1. Trimming cost V 3 bases and J 10 bases; bases outside gene matches: 2. Germline loops: CDR1 MNHEY, CDR2 SMNVEV (reference sequence). CDR3 length: 14 residues. CDR3 in DNA: TGTGCCAGCAGTTTTGGGACAGGGGGGTCACCCCTCCACTTT. Its protein product is CASSFGTGGSPLHF.

In its sample, this clonotype was seen many times. V usage is TRBV20-1 and J usage is TRBJ1-1; possibly TRBD1 for D (5 bases). CDR1 and CDR2 from the germline V gene are DFQATT and SNEGSKA (reference sequence). The CDR3 covers 13 residues. Trimming shortened V by 7 bases and J by 6 bases, and 18 bases separated the two germline ends. CDR3: CSVVFSVGPEAFF. CDR3 bases: TGCAGTGTTGTCTTCTCGGTGGGGCCTGAAGCTTTCTTT.

This clonotype was counted a few times. V is TRBV20-1 and J is TRBJ2-6, with D possibly TRBD2 on 5 matching bases. This CDR3 comprises 17 residues. Germline V CDR1 and CDR2: DFQATT, SNEGSKA (reference sequence). Between the trimmed V and J ends, which lost 1 base and 0 bases, there was a span of 13 bases. The DNA of the CDR3 is TGCAGTGCTAGAGTCCGGACGGGGAGCTCTGGGGCCAACGTCCTGACTTTC. Its protein product is CSARVRTGSSGANVLTF.

The chain carries TRBV2 and TRBJ2-4, with a possible D match to TRBD2 (5 bases). Germline V gene data show CDR1 as SNHLY and CDR2 as FYNNEI. V lost 8 bases and J 8 bases, leaving 13 bases between the germline ends. There are 12 residues in the CDR3. Here the CDR3 reads CASRGPADIQYF. DNA of the CDR3: TGTGCCAGCCGAGGGCCGGCGGACATTCAGTACTTC.

Ten or more counts support this clonotype. V gene TRBV6-2 or TRBV6-3 combines with J gene TRBJ2-7; a possible D gene is TRBD2 (5 bases). The CDR3 runs 13 residues. V was cut by 7 bases and J by 7 bases, with 17 bases left in between. Per germline, CDR1 MNHEY and CDR2 SVGEGT. As DNA, the CDR3 is TGTGCCAGCAACCCAATCCGGGAAGGGGAGCAGTACTTC. Its protein is CASNPIREGEQYF.

CDR3 amino acids: CASTPRSGSWYNEQFF. Written as DNA, the CDR3 is TGTGCCAGCACCCCTCGGAGCGGGAGTTGGTACAATGAGCAGTTCTTC. The chain has TRBV6-1 and TRBJ2-1; 8 bases agree with TRBD2. Germline V CDR1 and CDR2: MNHNS, SASEGT. There are 16 residues in the CDR3. Germline trimming cut 7 bases from V and 4 bases from J; bases unmatched to any gene: 12.

V gene TRBV11-2 combines with J gene TRBJ2-1; D gene unclear. The V and J ends lost 1 base and 6 bases respectively, with 13 bases between them. This CDR3 is 15 amino acids long. The V gene's germline CDR1 is SGHAT and CDR2 FQNNGV. CDR3 residues: CASSLVLSSGNEQFF. CDR3 nucleotides: TGTGCCAGCAGCTTAGTTCTTAGCTCGGGCAATGAGCAGTTCTTC.

The chain combines TRBV5-1 with TRBJ2-1; 7 bases fit TRBD2. Germline CDR1 SGHRS, CDR2 YFSETQ. The length of the CDR3 is 17 residues. The ends lost 4 bases at V and 6 bases at J; junction bases unmatched: 16. This chain's CDR3 is CASSPERGTWLINEQFF. The CDR3 DNA follows: TGCGCCAGCAGCCCGGAGCGGGGAACATGGTTAATCAATGAGCAGTTCTTC.

This clonotype appeared a few times. The J gene is TRBJ1-3, the V gene TRBV4-3; no firm D call. The CDR3 has 16 amino acids. The V end lost 0 bases, the J end lost 0 bases, and 9 bases lay between the germline ends. CDR1 is LGHNA, CDR2 YSLEER, per germline. This CDR3 is CASSQEDRRSGNTIYF. As DNA, the CDR3 is TGCGCCAGCAGCCAAGAGGACCGCCGCTCTGGAAACACCATATATTTT.

This clonotype appeared a few times. The chain links TRBV19 to TRBJ1-5, with no clear D. Per germline, CDR1 LNHDA and CDR2 SQIVND (reference sequence). The germline V and J ends were trimmed by 3 bases and 5 bases, with 8 bases remaining between them. The CDR3 is 13 amino acids. The CDR3 is CASSIEKYQPQHF. The CDR3 nucleotides read TGTGCCAGTAGTATCGAGAAATATCAGCCCCAGCATTTT.

This chain joins TRBV6-5 and TRBJ1-2; D call uncertain. Between the trimmed V and J ends, which lost 7 bases and 7 bases, there was a span of 16 bases. The length of the CDR3 is 13 residues. Germline V CDR1 and CDR2: MNHEY, SVGAGI. CDR3 loop: CASNPGGAAGYTF. The CDR3 DNA reads TGTGCCAGCAACCCAGGAGGAGCGGCTGGCTACACCTTC.

This clonotype appeared a few times. This sequence joins TRBV6-2 or TRBV6-3 and TRBJ1-2; no clear D gene. Germline values: CDR1 MNHEY, CDR2 SVGEGT. The V gene lost 0 bases and the J gene lost 1 base, with 6 bases spanning the gap. The CDR3 has 14 residues. Here the CDR3 reads CASSYSWSNYGYTF. CDR3 nucleotides: TGTGCCAGCAGTTACTCTTGGAGTAACTATGGCTACACCTTC.

The chain recombines TRBV20-1 with TRBJ2-7; 13 bases agree with TRBD2. V trimming: 6 bases; J trimming: 4 bases; junction bases outside the gene matches: 15. In germline, CDR1 is DFQATT, CDR2 SNEGSKA (reference sequence). CDR3 length: 17 amino acids. Here the CDR3 reads CSAGLAGESGVIYEQYF. In DNA, the CDR3 is TGCAGTGCCGGACTAGCGGGAGAAAGTGGCGTCATTTACGAGCAGTACTTC.

The V and J genes are TRBV5-6 and TRBJ1-2; tentative D call: TRBD1 (6 bases). The CDR3 contains 14 residues. Germline lookup yields CDR1 SGHDT and CDR2 YYEEEE. Trimming removed 0 bases at V and 2 bases at J, with 8 bases between. CDR3: CASSLADRNYGYTF. CDR3 sequence (DNA): TGTGCCAGCAGCTTGGCTGACAGGAACTATGGCTACACCTTC.

This clonotype was observed many times. This chain joins TRBV2 and TRBJ2-3, with 7 bases lining up with TRBD1. Trimming took 7 bases from V and 6 from J; bases not matched to a gene: 4. The germline CDR1 and CDR2 sequences are SNHLY and FYNNEI. The CDR3 loop spans 12 amino acids. This chain's CDR3 is CASTQGLDTQYF. The CDR3 DNA reads as TGTGCCAGCACACAGGGGTTGGATACGCAGTATTTT.